The 2 T cell receptor beta chains below all came from one sample that was sequenced in a study of graft-versus-host responses after intestinal transplantation. Some clones are missing from TCRdb's copy, which holds only in-frame ones; the method was immunoSEQ multiplex PCR. The profile shows about 23,000 clones, over 35% of them singletons. Irradiated stimulators labeled with violet dye, 200,000 in number, were plated with 200,000 CFSE-labeled responders. Material: alloreactive CD8+ T cells from a mixed lymphocyte reaction culture, obtained before transplantation. Subset described: CFSE-low proliferating T cells sorted from approximately six-day pre-transplant mixed lymphocyte reaction (GvH or HvG direction). The receptors here all came from a human patient who was an organ donor for intestinal transplantation.

The chain uses TRBV30 and TRBJ1-3; D unclear. Germline CDR1 is GTSNPN and CDR2 is SVGIG (reference sequence). There are 14 residues in the CDR3. Trimming removed 2 bases from V and 4 bases from J, with 12 bases in between. This CDR3 is CAWSRHSEGNTIYF. CDR3 DNA: TGTGCCTGGAGTAGACACTCGGAAGGAAACACCATATATTTT.

This clone has a handful of counts. The rearrangement uses TRBV6-1 and TRBJ1-1; possibly TRBD1 for D (5 bases). Germline V gene sequence: CDR1 MNHNS, CDR2 SASEGT. CDR3 size: 13 residues. The ends were cut back, 7 bases at V and 0 bases at J, with 9 bases in the middle. The CDR3 region is CASTQGVNTEAFF. CDR3 nucleotides: TGTGCCAGCACCCAGGGCGTGAACACTGAAGCTTTCTTT.